The clone carrying this T cell receptor (beta chain) was detected many times. The sample originates from a study of T cells in Graves' hyperthyroidism and ophthalmopathy. Graves' hyperthyroidism without ophthalmopathy progression within 18 months was termed stable. Patients between 18 and 65 years old had hyperthyroidism, newly diagnosed and lasting under 2 months. Amplification yielded TCR beta CDR3 regions, with RNA transcripts as the source. HTBI primers were the set used in a first-round RT-PCR of the TCR CDR3. Each CDR3 protein is one row after TCRdb ran MiXCR on the multiplex PCR reads. The table has a few hundred thousand distinct CDR3 sequences, more than 45% seen once. Germline V lookup: CDR1 ENHRY, CDR2 SYGVKD. The CDR3 runs 15 residues. Trimming took 0 bases from V and 8 from J, leaving 16 bases between them.

Material: peripheral blood or thyroid tissue (not recorded which). The chain couples TRBV10-3 to TRBJ1-1; D is undetermined. The clonotype was recovered from a woman under 30 with Graves' hyperthyroidism. This CDR3 reads CAISESGGSPLEAFF. The CDR3 region has the DNA TGTGCCATCAGTGAGTCTGGAGGGAGTCCGCTCGAAGCTTTCTTT.